The present TCR beta chain was sequenced within a study of blood T cell repertoires in COVID-19. Study at large: COVID-19 samples from acute and convalescent phases originated in the United States, Italy and Spain. PBMCs, B-cell-depleted T cells, or T cells provided the cDNA or gDNA that made up the material.

In the study's own analysis: Reference gene primers were amplified, and this amplification served to estimate nucleated cell counts. Using immunoSEQ multiplex PCR, the repertoire was profiled, and TCRdb retains in-frame clones only, with some absent. The V and J calls and clone size come from that table; D and trimming were worked out from the DNA. In the table there are roughly 70,000 clones, around 86% of which are singletons. V was shortened by 6 bases and J by 0 bases, with 12 bases between the two germline ends. This CDR3 has 15 residues. Germline-derived CDR1 and CDR2 are SNHLY and FYNNEI. This receptor was identified in a man between 65 and 85 years old with active COVID-19. The J gene is TRBJ1-3, the V gene TRBV2; D may be TRBD1 (6 bases). The sample taken for sequencing was peripheral blood. Written as DNA, the CDR3 is TGTGCCAGCAGAGAACAGGGCTTCTCTGGAAACACCATATATTTT. It codes for CASREQGFSGNTIYF.